The clone carrying this T cell receptor beta chain was detected a few times. Its antigen is unidentified. The V gene lost 5 bases and the J gene lost 2 bases, with 10 bases spanning the gap. This CDR3 is 13 amino acids long. Among ophthalmopathy patients, the Clinical Activity Score reached at least 3, the NOSPECS grade reached at least 4, and duration remained under 3 months. Reasons for excluding patients were uncontrolled infection, other autoimmune disease, pregnancy or lactation. RNA transcripts yielded amplified TCR beta CDR3 regions. HTBI primers were used for first-round RT-PCR of the TCR CDR3. TCRdb ran MiXCR on the multiplex PCR reads and lists one entry per CDR3 protein. This sample has about 300,000 distinct CDR3 sequences, with roughly a fifth found just once. The sample is drawn from a study of T cells in Graves' hyperthyroidism and ophthalmopathy. Study observations and caveats: Peripheral blood also featured most of the thyroid clonotypes expanded above 0.001. Using 13 V-J features, a model discriminated ophthalmopathy from stable hyperthyroidism.

Sequencing used blood. This sequence originates from a man in his forties or fifties with Graves' ophthalmopathy. V and J are TRBV12-3 or TRBV12-4 and TRBJ2-7, with D hard to call. The CDR3 sequence: CASSRGPPYEQYF. The CDR3 DNA is TGTGCCAGCAGTCGTGGGCCTCCCTACGAGCAGTACTTC.